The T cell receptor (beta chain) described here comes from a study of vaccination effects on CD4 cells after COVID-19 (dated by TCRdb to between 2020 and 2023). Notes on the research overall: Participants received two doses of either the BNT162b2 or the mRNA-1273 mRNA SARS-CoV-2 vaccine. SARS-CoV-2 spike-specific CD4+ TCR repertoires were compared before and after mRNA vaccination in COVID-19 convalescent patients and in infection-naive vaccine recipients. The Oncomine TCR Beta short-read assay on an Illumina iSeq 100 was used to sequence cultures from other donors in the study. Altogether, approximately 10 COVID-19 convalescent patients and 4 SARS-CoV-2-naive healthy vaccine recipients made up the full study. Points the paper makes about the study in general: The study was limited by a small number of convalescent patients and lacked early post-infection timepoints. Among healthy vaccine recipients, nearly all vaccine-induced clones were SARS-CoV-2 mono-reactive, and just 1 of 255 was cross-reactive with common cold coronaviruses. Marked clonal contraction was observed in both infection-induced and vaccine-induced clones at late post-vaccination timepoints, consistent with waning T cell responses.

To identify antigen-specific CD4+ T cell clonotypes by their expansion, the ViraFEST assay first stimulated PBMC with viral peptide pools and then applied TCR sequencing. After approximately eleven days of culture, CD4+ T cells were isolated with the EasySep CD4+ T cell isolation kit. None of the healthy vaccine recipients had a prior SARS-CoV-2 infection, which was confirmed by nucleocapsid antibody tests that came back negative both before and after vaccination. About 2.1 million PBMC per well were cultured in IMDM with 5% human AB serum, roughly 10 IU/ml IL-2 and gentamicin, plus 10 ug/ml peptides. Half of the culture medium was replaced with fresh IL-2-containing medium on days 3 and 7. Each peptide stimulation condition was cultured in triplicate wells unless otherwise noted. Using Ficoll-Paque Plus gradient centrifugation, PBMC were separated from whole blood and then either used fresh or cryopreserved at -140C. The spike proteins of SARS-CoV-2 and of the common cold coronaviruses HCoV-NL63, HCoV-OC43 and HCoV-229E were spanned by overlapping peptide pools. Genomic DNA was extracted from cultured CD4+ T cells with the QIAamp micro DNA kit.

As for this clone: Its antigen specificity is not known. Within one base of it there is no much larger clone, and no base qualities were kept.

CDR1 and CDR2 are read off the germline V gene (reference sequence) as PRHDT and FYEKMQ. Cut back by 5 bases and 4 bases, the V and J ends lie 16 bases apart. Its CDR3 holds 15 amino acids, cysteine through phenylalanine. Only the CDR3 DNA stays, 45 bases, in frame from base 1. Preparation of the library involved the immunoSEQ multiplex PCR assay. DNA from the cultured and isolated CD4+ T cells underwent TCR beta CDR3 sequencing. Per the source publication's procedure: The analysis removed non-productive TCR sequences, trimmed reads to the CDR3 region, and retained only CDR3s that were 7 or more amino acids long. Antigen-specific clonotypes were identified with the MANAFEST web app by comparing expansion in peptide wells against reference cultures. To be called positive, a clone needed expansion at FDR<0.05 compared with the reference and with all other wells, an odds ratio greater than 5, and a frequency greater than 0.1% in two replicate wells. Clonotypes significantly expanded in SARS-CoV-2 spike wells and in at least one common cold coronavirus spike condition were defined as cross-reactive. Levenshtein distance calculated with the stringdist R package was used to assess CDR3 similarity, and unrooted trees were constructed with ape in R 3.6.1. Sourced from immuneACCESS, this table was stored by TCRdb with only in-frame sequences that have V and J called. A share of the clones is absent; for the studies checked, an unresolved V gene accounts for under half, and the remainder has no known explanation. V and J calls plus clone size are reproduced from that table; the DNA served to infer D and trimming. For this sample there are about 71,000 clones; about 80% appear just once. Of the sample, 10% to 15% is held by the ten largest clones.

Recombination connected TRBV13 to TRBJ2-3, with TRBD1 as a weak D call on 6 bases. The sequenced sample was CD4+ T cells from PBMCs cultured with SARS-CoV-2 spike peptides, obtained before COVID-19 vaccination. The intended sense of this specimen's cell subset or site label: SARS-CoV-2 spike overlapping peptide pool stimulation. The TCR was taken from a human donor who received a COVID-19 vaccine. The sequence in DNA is TGTGCCAGCAGCCCAGGCAGGGGTAATCCAGATACGCAGTATTTT. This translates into CASSPGRGNPDTQYF.